This TCR beta chain was identified in a study of sequential checkpoint blockade in melanoma (dated by TCRdb to about 2019). A note on the overall study: Using 1:1 randomization, the trial assigned patients either to first-line nivolumab followed by ipilimumab (arm A) or to ipilimumab followed by nivolumab (arm B). Both trial sequences were followed by maintenance nivolumab.

The sample's treatment or condition label, in plain terms: randomized to nivolumab then ipilimumab (arm A) or the reverse (arm B). None of the patients in the trial had previously been given DNA-damaging chemotherapy. A FACS Aria II flow cytometer was used to sort live CD3+CD8+ cells that were negative for CD19 and CD56 from thawed PBMCs. Samples came from patients with melanoma in CheckMate 064, a randomized, open-label phase II trial of sequential checkpoint blockade. Leukapheresis was used to collect peripheral blood mononuclear cells, which were then purified with Ficoll-Paque and frozen in human serum with roughly 9% DMSO. Right after sorting, the blood CD3+CD8+ cells were verified to be >95% pure, and DNA extraction followed. A note on this clone: The target of this receptor is not known. The input lacks base qualities; no much larger clone sits a single base away.

Per the germline V gene (reference sequence), GTSNPN is the CDR1 and SVGIG is the CDR2. V has 5 bases trimmed and J has 3 bases trimmed; junction bases matching no gene number 7. Its CDR3 holds 14 amino acids, cysteine through phenylalanine. The entry retains the CDR3 DNA only, 42 bases that are in frame from base 1. Overall study results and their limits: The response-prediction model combining TCR metrics and mutation burden needs validation in larger, independent patient cohorts.

The immunoSEQ Assay was used to immunosequence TCRbeta CDR3 regions from genomic DNA. Prior to high-throughput sequencing, genomic DNA was amplified by bias-controlled multiplex PCR. In the source study's methods: To quantify the absolute abundance of each unique TCRbeta CDR3 region, the sequences were collapsed and filtered. Clonality was defined as 1 minus Pielou's evenness and was calculated using productive rearrangements only. A previously published method was used to identify clones with significantly greater frequencies in on-treatment samples than in baseline samples. TCRdb carries this immuneACCESS record with in-frame sequences only. Its versions omit some clonotypes, under half of them owing to an unresolved V gene in the studies checked, with the rest unexplained. D and trimming come from the DNA, and the V and J calls and clone size come from that table. The sample has 20,000 or so clones on record, over 60% of them singletons. In total, the top ten clones hold roughly 22% of the sample.

The clonotype comes from a human donor with melanoma. The sequence links TRBV30 to TRBJ2-7; TRBD1 lines up with 10 middle nucleotides. The source was CD8+ T cells sorted from blood (inferred from file names), collected from a patient given nivolumab and ipilimumab in sequence. The CDR3: CAWGTGTGVYEQYF. The DNA sequence is TGTGCCTGGGGCACCGGGACAGGGGTCTACGAGCAGTACTTC.